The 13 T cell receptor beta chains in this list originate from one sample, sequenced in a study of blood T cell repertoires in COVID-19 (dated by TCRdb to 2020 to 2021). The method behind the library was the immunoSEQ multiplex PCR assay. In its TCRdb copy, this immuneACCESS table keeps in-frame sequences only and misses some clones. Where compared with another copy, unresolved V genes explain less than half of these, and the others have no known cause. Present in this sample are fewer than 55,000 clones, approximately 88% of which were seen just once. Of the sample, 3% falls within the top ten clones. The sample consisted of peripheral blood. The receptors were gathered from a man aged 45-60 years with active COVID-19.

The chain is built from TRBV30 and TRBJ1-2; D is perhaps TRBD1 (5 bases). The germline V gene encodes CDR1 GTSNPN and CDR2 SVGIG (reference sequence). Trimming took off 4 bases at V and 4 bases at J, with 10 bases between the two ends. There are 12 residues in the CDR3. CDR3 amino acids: CAWTTGIYGYTF. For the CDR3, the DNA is TGTGCCTGGACAACAGGAATCTATGGCTACACCTTC. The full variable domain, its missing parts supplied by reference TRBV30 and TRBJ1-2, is SQTIHQWPATLVQPVGSPLSLECTVEGTSNPNLYWYRQAAGRGLQLLFYSVGIGQISSEVPQNLSASRPQDRQFILSSKKLLLSDSGFYLCAWTTGIYGYTFGSGTRLTVV.

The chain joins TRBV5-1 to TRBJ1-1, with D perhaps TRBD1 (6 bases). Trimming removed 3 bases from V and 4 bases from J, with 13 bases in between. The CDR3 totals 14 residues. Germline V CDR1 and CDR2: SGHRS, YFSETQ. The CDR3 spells CASSSKQGPTEAFF. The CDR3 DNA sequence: TGCGCCAGCAGCTCAAAACAGGGACCCACTGAAGCTTTCTTT.

CDR3 coding DNA: TGTGCCAGCAGTTACCTCGGCGGGGGGGGGTCAGATACGCAGTATTTT. This sequence encodes CASSYLGGGGSDTQYF. The chain couples TRBV6-5 to TRBJ2-3; TRBD2 agrees at 9 bases. The V segment lost 2 bases and the J segment 4 bases; nucleotides outside the gene matches: 7. The CDR3 length is 16 residues. Germline CDR1 and CDR2: MNHEY and SVGAGI.

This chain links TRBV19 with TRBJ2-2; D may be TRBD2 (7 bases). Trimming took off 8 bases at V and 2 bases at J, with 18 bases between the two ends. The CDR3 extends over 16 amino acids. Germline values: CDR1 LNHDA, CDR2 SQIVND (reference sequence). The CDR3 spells CASRGGGLRNTGELFF. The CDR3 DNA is TGTGCCAGTCGCGGGGGCGGGCTTCGAAACACCGGGGAGCTGTTTTTT.

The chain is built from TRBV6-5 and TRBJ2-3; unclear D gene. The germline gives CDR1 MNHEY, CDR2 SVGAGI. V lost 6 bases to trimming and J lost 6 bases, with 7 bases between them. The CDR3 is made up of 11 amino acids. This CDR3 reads CASRTEDTQYF. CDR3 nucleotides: TGTGCCAGCAGGACGGAGGATACGCAGTATTTT.

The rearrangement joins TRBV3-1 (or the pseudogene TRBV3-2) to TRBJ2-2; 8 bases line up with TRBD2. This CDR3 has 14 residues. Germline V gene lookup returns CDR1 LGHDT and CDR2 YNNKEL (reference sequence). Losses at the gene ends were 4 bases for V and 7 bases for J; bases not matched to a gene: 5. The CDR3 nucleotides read TGTGCCAGCAGCCCCGGGAGGGCCGTCGGGGAGCTGTTTTTT. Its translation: CASSPGRAVGELFF.

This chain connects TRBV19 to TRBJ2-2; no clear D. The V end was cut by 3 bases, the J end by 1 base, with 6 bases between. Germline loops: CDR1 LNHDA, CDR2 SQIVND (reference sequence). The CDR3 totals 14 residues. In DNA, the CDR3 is TGTGCCAGTAGTATTCACGGGAACACCGGGGAGCTGTTTTTT. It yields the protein CASSIHGNTGELFF.

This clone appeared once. CDR3: CASRSDRESYGYTF. CDR3 DNA sequence: TGTGCCAGCAGAAGCGACAGGGAGTCCTATGGCTACACCTTC. The chain employs TRBV5-4 and TRBJ1-2, with 7 nucleotides matching TRBD1. V was clipped by 5 bases and J by 4 bases; unmatched bases: 8. The CDR3 contains 14 residues. Looked up from germline, CDR1 is SGHNT and CDR2 is YYREEE (reference sequence).

CDR3 nucleotides: TGTGCCAGCAGCGAGGGACTAGCGGTTACCGTCGGGGAGCTGTTTTTT. Translated: CASSEGLAVTVGELFF. This chain connects TRBV5-4 to TRBJ2-2; 11 bases are shared with TRBD2. The germline gives CDR1 SGHNT, CDR2 YYREEE (reference sequence). Losses at the gene ends were 4 bases for V and 7 bases for J; bases not matched to a gene: 9. CDR3 length equals 16 residues. Together with reference TRBV5-4 and TRBJ2-2, the CDR3 gives the full variable domain: ETGVTQSPTHLIKTRGQQVTLRCSSQSGHNTVSWYQQALGQGPQFIFQYYREEENGRGNFPPRFSGLQFPNYSSELNVNALELDDSALYLCASSEGLAVTVGELFFGEGSRLTVL.

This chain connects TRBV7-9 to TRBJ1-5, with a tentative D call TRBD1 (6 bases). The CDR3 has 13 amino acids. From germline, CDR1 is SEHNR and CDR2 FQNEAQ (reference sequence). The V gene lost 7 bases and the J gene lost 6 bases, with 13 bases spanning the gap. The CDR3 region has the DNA TGTGCCAGCACCCTAGGGGGGGGTCAGCCCCAGCATTTT. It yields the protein CASTLGGGQPQHF.

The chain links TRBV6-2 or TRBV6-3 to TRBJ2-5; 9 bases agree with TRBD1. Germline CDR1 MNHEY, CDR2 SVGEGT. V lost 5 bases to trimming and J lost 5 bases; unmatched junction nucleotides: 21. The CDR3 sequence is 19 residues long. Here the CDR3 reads CASSNARDRADSLGETQYF. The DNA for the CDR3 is TGTGCCAGCAGTAACGCACGGGACAGGGCCGATTCGCTGGGGGAGACCCAGTACTTC.

In nucleotides, the CDR3 is TGTGCCAGTAGTACCGGACAGGGCTATGGCACTGAAGCTTTCTTT. Protein sequence: CASSTGQGYGTEAFF. The rearrangement uses TRBV19 and TRBJ1-1; the match to TRBD1 covers 8 bases. The V gene end was trimmed by 4 bases and the J gene end by 4 bases; junction bases not matched to a gene: 8. There are 15 residues in the CDR3. Germline V CDR1 and CDR2: LNHDA, SQIVND (reference sequence).

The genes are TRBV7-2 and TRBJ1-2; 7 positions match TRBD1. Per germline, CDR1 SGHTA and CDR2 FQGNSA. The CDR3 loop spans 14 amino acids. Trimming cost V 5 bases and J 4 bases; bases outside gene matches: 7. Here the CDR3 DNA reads TGTGCCAGCAGCACCCACAGGGGCAGCTATGGCTACACCTTC. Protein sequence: CASSTHRGSYGYTF.